Below, 10 T cell receptor beta chains from the same sample are listed, as sequenced in a study of blood T cell repertoires in COVID-19. Here immunoSEQ multiplex PCR was the method, and the copy in TCRdb shows in-frame clones only, minus some. The sample lists 25,000 to 35,000 clones, 92% occurring once. The material sequenced was peripheral blood. These receptors all stem from a man in his fifties or sixties with active COVID-19.

V gene TRBV10-2 combines with J gene TRBJ1-2; D is unclear. The germline CDR1 and CDR2 sequences are WSHSY and SAAADI. This CDR3 is 15 amino acids long. Between the trimmed V and J ends, which lost 4 bases and 4 bases, there was a span of 16 bases. CDR3 loop: CASSASGLTSYGYTF. For the CDR3, the DNA is TGCGCCAGCAGTGCTTCAGGCCTAACTTCCTATGGCTACACCTTC.

This clone was picked up a small number of times. V is TRBV14 and J is TRBJ2-2; tentatively, D is TRBD1 (6 bases). The V end was cut by 3 bases, the J end by 0 bases, with 11 bases between. The CDR3 is 16 residues long. From germline, CDR1 is SGHDN and CDR2 FVKESK. CDR3: CASSQVHRANTGELFF. The CDR3 DNA sequence: TGTGCCAGCAGCCAGGTTCACAGGGCGAACACCGGGGAGCTGTTTTTT. Based on the CDR3 plus reference TRBV14 and TRBJ2-2, the full variable domain is EAGVTQFPSHSVIEKGQTVTLRCDPISGHDNLYWYRRVMGKEIKFLLHFVKESKQDESGMPNNRFLAERTGGTYSTLKVQPAELEDSGVYFCASSQVHRANTGELFFGEGSRLTVL.

The CDR3 bases are TGTGCCAGCAGTTTCGACAGGGGGCGCGAGCAGTACTTC. Its translation: CASSFDRGREQYF. The chain has TRBV27 and TRBJ2-7, with 10 bases matching TRBD1. V dropped 3 bases and J dropped 6; count of bases not matched to a gene: 2. Germline-derived CDR1 and CDR2 are MNHEY and SMNVEV (reference sequence). There are 13 residues in the CDR3.

The chain joins TRBV6-5 to TRBJ2-5; 8 bases match TRBD1. The CDR3 runs 15 residues. The V gene's germline CDR1 is MNHEY and CDR2 SVGAGI. The trim removed 6 bases at V and 1 base at J, leaving 7 bases unmatched. The CDR3 here is CASRVLDRGQETQYF. CDR3 DNA sequence: TGTGCCAGCAGAGTACTTGACAGGGGCCAAGAGACCCAGTACTTC.

The chain uses TRBV28 and TRBJ2-6; TRBD2 aligns across 8 bases. The germline V gene encodes CDR1 MDHEN and CDR2 SYDVKM. The CDR3 covers 16 residues. The junction had 2 bases not matched to a gene; V was cut back by 2 bases and J by 2 bases. CDR3 amino acids: CASSLPGGAGANVLTF. Written as DNA, the CDR3 is TGTGCCAGCAGTTTACCGGGGGGGGCTGGGGCCAACGTCCTGACTTTC.

The chain employs TRBV11-3 and TRBJ2-3; the match to TRBD2 covers 14 bases. CDR1 is SGHNT and CDR2 is YENEEA in the germline V gene. With 5 bases clipped from V and 1 base from J, the junction kept 8 bases outside the gene matches. The CDR3 contains 18 residues. The CDR3 sequence is CASSPGTSGSWGTDTQYF. CDR3 DNA sequence: TGTGCCAGCAGCCCCGGGACTAGCGGGAGTTGGGGCACAGATACGCAGTATTTT.

The CDR3 region has the DNA TGCGCCAGCAGCCAACCCGGCGGGGGCGTCGATGAGCAGTTCTTC. It specifies CASSQPGGGVDEQFF. V and J are TRBV4-1 and TRBJ2-1; a possible D gene is TRBD2 (7 bases). V shed 2 bases and J shed 8 bases, with 16 bases lying between them. The length of the CDR3 is 15 residues. CDR1 and CDR2 from the germline V gene are MGHRA and YSYEKL.

The chain has TRBV18 and TRBJ1-4, with D possibly being TRBD1 (5 bases). Trimming pared 6 bases from V and 2 bases from J, leaving 13 bases between. The CDR3 extends over 15 amino acids. Germline V gene sequence: CDR1 KGHSH, CDR2 LQKENI. The CDR3 reads CASSPPGWTNEKLFF. In nucleotides, the CDR3 is TGTGCCAGCTCCCCTCCAGGGTGGACTAATGAAAAACTGTTTTTT.

The genes are TRBV5-4 and TRBJ2-1; TRBD2 aligns across 8 bases. Unmatched junction bases numbered 5, after V lost 2 bases and J lost 7 bases. The CDR3 runs to 14 residues. Germline V gives CDR1 SGHNT, CDR2 YYREEE (reference sequence). CDR3 sequence (DNA): TGTGCCAGCAGCTTTGTACGGGAGGGGAATGAGCAGTTCTTC. This gives the protein CASSFVREGNEQFF. The full variable domain, rest sourced from reference TRBV5-4 and TRBJ2-1, is ETGVTQSPTHLIKTRGQQVTLRCSSQSGHNTVSWYQQALGQGPQFIFQYYREEENGRGNFPPRFSGLQFPNYSSELNVNALELDDSALYLCASSFVREGNEQFFGPGTRLTVL.

The chain recombines TRBV25-1 with TRBJ1-2; D may be TRBD1 (5 bases). V lost 4 bases and J 6 bases, leaving 12 bases between the germline ends. Germline V gives CDR1 MGHDK, CDR2 SYGVNS. CDR3 length: 13 amino acids. CDR3 residues: CASSAGRGHGYTF. As DNA, the CDR3 is TGTGCCAGCAGTGCTGGGCGGGGACATGGCTACACCTTC.